This TCR beta chain was recorded in a study of cytomegalovirus exposure and HLA in healthy donors. Overall study: According to later analysis, the same platform produced the approximately 120 validation and about 630 first-cohort repertoires.

Using immunoSEQ multiplex PCR, the repertoire was profiled, and TCRdb retains in-frame clones only, with some absent. The sample consists of about 220,000 clones, 80% to 85% of them appearing once. Germline V gene lookup returns CDR1 DFQATT and CDR2 SNEGSKA (reference sequence). Trimming took 6 bases from V and 7 from J, leaving 12 bases between them. The CDR3 is 11 amino acids. The study's findings and limits: Reported performance of the classifier showed diagnosis of cytomegalovirus status with high specificity and sensitivity.

For this clone: Its antigen remains unidentified.

This TCR was recovered from a woman aged 30 to 39 in good health and CMV-seropositive. Source material: PBMCs. The rearrangement joins TRBV20-1 to TRBJ1-1; no clear D gene. The CDR3 DNA sequence: TGCAGTGCCCCACGGGGTCTTGAAGCTTTCTTT. Translation: CSAPRGLEAFF.